The entry below gives a single TCR beta chain sequence along with its context. Antigen unknown. CDR1 is SGHNT, CDR2 YENEEA, per germline. Trimming left V 1 base short and J 4 bases short, with 10 bases between. This CDR3 has 14 residues. The data were obtained in a study of T cell responses to AZD1222 COVID-19 vaccine. General study points: Scientists sampled the repertoires only once the peak T cell response had passed. Clonal diversity was possibly underestimated; the donors were predominantly white British and more often female.

Assay: immunoSEQ multiplex PCR; the TCRdb copy retains only in-frame clones and omits some. The profile shows 85,000 to 130,000 clones, just under 90% of them singletons. The V gene is TRBV11-3, the J gene TRBJ2-5, with D uncertain. Sequencing was performed on peripheral blood, taken on day 0 of AZD1222 vaccination. This sequence was found in an adult in good health. Here the CDR3 DNA reads TGTGCCAGCAGCTTAGCCCGGACCCCAGAGACCCAGTACTTC. Translation gives CASSLARTPETQYF. Together with reference TRBV11-3 and TRBJ2-5, the CDR3 gives the full variable domain: EAGVVQSPRYKIIEKKQPVAFWCNPISGHNTLYWYLQNLGQGPELLIRYENEEAVDDSQLPKDRFSAERLKGVDSTLKIQPAELGDSAVYLCASSLARTPETQYFGPGTRLLVL.